This T cell receptor beta chain stems from a study of STAT3 mutations in large granular lymphocyte leukemia. Study outcomes and limitations: Every T-LGLL patient had at least one immunodominant TCRbeta clonotype. In about 30% of the 18 patients, new TCR clonotypes emerged after therapy.

This clone was picked up a small number of times. The target antigen is unknown. Looked up from germline, CDR1 is SGHNT and CDR2 is YYREEE (reference sequence). The trim removed 2 bases at V and 2 bases at J, leaving 4 bases unmatched. The CDR3 runs 14 residues. The assay was immunoSEQ multiplex PCR, and TCRdb's table has in-frame clones only and misses some. This sample has more than 10,000 clones, with roughly 80% found just once. The chain recombines TRBV5-4 with TRBJ2-7, with TRBD2 matching 7 bases. The sequence came from a man in his fifties or sixties with T-cell large granular lymphocyte leukemia. Some clones in this sample may be carry-over from other donors' samples. Specimen: peripheral blood mononuclear cells. The CDR3 region has the DNA TGTGCCAGCAGCTTTGGGCGGGAGCCCTACGAGCAGTACTTC. As protein: CASSFGREPYEQYF. The whole variable domain, remainder taken from reference TRBV5-4 and TRBJ2-7, is ETGVTQSPTHLIKTRGQQVTLRCSSQSGHNTVSWYQQALGQGPQFIFQYYREEENGRGNFPPRFSGLQFPNYSSELNVNALELDDSALYLCASSFGREPYEQYFGPGTRLTVT.